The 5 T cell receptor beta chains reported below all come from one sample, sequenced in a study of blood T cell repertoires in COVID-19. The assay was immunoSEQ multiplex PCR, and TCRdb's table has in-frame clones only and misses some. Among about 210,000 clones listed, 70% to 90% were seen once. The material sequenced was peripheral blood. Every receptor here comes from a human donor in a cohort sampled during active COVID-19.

CDR3 sequence (DNA): TGTGCCAGCAGCGTAGATGGACAGGAGAAAGAGACCCAGTACTTC. This gives the protein CASSVDGQEKETQYF. This chain joins TRBV9 and TRBJ2-5; 7 bases are shared with TRBD1. V was clipped by 0 bases and J by 3 bases; unmatched bases: 5. Per the germline V gene, CDR1 is SGDLS and CDR2 is YYNGEE. The CDR3 runs to 15 residues.

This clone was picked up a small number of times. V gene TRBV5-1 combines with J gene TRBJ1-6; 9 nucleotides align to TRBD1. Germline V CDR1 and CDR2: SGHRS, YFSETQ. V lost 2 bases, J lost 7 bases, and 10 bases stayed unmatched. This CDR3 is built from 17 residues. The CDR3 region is CASSLQGAGVANSPLHF. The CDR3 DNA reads TGCGCCAGCAGCTTACAGGGGGCTGGCGTCGCGAATTCACCCCTCCACTTT.

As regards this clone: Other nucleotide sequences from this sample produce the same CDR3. The CDR3 nucleotides read TGTGCCAGCAGCTCGGGACAGGGAAACACCGGGGAGCTGTTTTTT. Its translation is CASSSGQGNTGELFF. The rearrangement links TRBV7-9 to TRBJ2-2; the match to TRBD1 covers 9 bases. J was trimmed by 2 bases and V by 4 bases; bases with no gene match: 2. This CDR3 is 15 amino acids long. Per germline, CDR1 SEHNR and CDR2 FQNEAQ (reference sequence).

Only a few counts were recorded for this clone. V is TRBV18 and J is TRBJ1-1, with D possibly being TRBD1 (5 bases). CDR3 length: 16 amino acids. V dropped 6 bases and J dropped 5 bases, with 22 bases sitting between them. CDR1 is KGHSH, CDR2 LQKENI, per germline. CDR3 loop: CASSQAMGRARTEAFF. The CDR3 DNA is TGTGCCAGCTCCCAGGCAATGGGCAGGGCCAGGACTGAAGCTTTCTTT.

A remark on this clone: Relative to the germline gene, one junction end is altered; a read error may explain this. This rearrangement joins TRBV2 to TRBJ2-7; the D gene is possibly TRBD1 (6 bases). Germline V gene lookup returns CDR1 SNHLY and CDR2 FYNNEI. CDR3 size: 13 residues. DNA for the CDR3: TGTGCCAGCAGCATAACTTTACAGGGTCCTCCTCACTTC. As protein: CASSITLQGPPHF.